The 11 T cell receptor beta chains below come from one sample, sequenced in a study of cytomegalovirus exposure and HLA in healthy donors. Both 60 Vbeta primers and 13 Jbeta primers went into the PCR. Produced via immunoSEQ multiplex PCR; TCRdb's table is partial and in-frame only. The table lists 80,000 to 130,000 clones, approximately 77% of them singletons. The sample comprised PBMCs. The source is a male donor in good health and CMV-seropositive.

The CDR3 loop reads CASANGGGYAQYF. CDR3 DNA sequence: TGTGCCAGCGCGAACGGAGGGGGCTATGCGCAGTATTTT. The V call is TRBV6-5, the J call TRBJ2-3, with a weak D call TRBD1 (7 bases). The CDR3 has 13 residues. Germline assignment: CDR1 MNHEY and CDR2 SVGAGI. V dropped 8 bases and J dropped 10 bases, with 19 bases sitting between them.

The rearrangement joins TRBV7-2 to TRBJ1-1; weak D call: TRBD1 (5 bases). V was cut by 5 bases and J by 1 base, with 11 bases left in between. This CDR3 region has 14 residues. The V gene's germline CDR1 is SGHTA and CDR2 FQGNSA. CDR3 protein: CASSAGNANTEAFF. DNA of the CDR3: TGTGCCAGCAGCGCAGGGAATGCGAACACTGAAGCTTTCTTT.

In this sample, this clone turned up once. V usage is TRBV2 and J usage is TRBJ2-1; D perhaps matches TRBD2 (5 bases). Trimming removed 6 bases from V and 8 bases from J, with 14 bases in between. CDR1 is SNHLY, CDR2 FYNNEI, per germline. The CDR3 is 13 residues long. CDR3 region: CASSRSLGDEQFF. DNA for the CDR3: TGTGCCAGCAGCCGATCACTAGGCGATGAGCAGTTCTTC.

The V gene is TRBV7-8, the J gene TRBJ2-7; 9 bases match TRBD1. Germline V gives CDR1 SGHVS, CDR2 FQNEAQ. This CDR3 spans 14 amino acids. With 4 bases clipped from V and 2 bases from J, the junction kept 3 bases outside the gene matches. The CDR3 spells CASSSGTGPYEQYF. The CDR3 DNA reads as TGTGCCAGCAGCTCCGGGACAGGGCCCTACGAGCAGTACTTC.

The genes are TRBV30 and TRBJ2-7, with TRBD1 matching 8 bases. V was pared by 5 bases and J by 1 base, with 10 bases of the junction left unmatched. The CDR3 runs to 15 residues. Germline CDR1 is GTSNPN and CDR2 is SVGIG (reference sequence). The CDR3 here is CAWQGAGGKSYEQYF. CDR3 nucleotides: TGTGCCTGGCAGGGGGCGGGCGGAAAGTCCTACGAGCAGTACTTC.

The rearrangement uses TRBV4-1 and TRBJ1-2, with D perhaps matching TRBD1 (6 bases). Germline V gene lookup returns CDR1 MGHRA and CDR2 YSYEKL. CDR3 length: 16 residues. Trimming left V 5 bases short and J 6 bases short, with 22 bases between. CDR3 protein: CASSARDTSTPDGYTF. In nucleotides, the CDR3 is TGCGCCAGCAGCGCTCGGGACACGTCAACACCAGATGGCTACACCTTC.

The chain combines TRBV5-4 with TRBJ2-4; D gene unclear. Germline lookup yields CDR1 SGHNT and CDR2 YYREEE (reference sequence). Trimming took 3 bases from V and 5 from J, leaving 15 bases between them. This CDR3 has 15 amino acids. The CDR3 DNA sequence: TGTGCCAGCAGCTCCCCGACCTTAGAGGAAAACATTCAGTACTTC. As protein: CASSSPTLEENIQYF.

The V and J genes are TRBV27 and TRBJ1-2; 7 nucleotides agree with TRBD1. J gave up 6 bases and V 1 base, and 2 bases lay outside the gene matches. The CDR3 has 13 residues. Germline values: CDR1 MNHEY, CDR2 SMNVEV (reference sequence). CDR3 sequence: CASSLYRGDGYTF. The CDR3 nucleotides read TGTGCCAGCAGTTTATACAGGGGCGATGGCTACACCTTC.

V is TRBV6-5 and J is TRBJ1-1; D gene uncertain. V lost 6 bases, J lost 1 base, and 15 bases lay in between. This CDR3 has 15 amino acids. CDR1 and CDR2 from the germline V gene are MNHEY and SVGAGI. The CDR3 DNA sequence: TGTGCCAGCAGCCCGAAAGTTGCAGAGAACACTGAAGCTTTCTTT. Translating it yields CASSPKVAENTEAFF.

CDR3 DNA: TGTGCCAGCAGTGACCGGACAGGGAATAGGGACACCGGGGAGCTGTTTTTT. Protein: CASSDRTGNRDTGELFF. The chain is built from TRBV25-1 and TRBJ2-2; 8 bases map to TRBD1. This CDR3 has 17 amino acids. The germline V gene encodes CDR1 MGHDK and CDR2 SYGVNS. The ends lost 3 bases at V and 3 bases at J; junction bases unmatched: 9.

The chain carries TRBV4-3 and TRBJ1-2, with 9 nucleotides matching TRBD1. This CDR3 contains 13 residues. V lost 2 bases to trimming and J lost 6 bases; unmatched junction nucleotides: 1. Germline lookup yields CDR1 LGHNA and CDR2 YSLEER. The CDR3 is CASSQRTGDGYTF. CDR3 DNA: TGCGCCAGCAGCCAAAGGACAGGGGATGGCTACACCTTC.